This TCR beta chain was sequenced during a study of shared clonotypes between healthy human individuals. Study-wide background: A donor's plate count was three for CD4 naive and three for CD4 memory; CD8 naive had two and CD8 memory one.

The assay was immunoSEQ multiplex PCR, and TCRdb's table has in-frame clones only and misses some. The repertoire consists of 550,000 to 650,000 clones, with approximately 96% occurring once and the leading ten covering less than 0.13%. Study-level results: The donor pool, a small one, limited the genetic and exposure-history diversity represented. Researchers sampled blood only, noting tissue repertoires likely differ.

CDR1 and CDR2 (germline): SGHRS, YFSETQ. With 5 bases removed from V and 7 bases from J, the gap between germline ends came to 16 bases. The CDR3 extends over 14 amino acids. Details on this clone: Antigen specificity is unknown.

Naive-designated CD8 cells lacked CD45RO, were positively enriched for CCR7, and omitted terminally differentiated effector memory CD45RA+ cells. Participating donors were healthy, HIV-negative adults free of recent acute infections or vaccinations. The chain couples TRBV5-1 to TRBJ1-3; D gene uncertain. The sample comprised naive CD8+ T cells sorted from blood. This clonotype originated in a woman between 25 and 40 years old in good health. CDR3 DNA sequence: TGCGCCAGCAGAGCCCGCCAGGCAGCGAACACCATATATTTT. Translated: CASRARQAANTIYF.